This section outlines one T cell receptor (beta chain) sequence together with its context. Its antigen is as yet unknown. The sample originates from a study of cytomegalovirus exposure and HLA in healthy donors. Overall study findings and caveats: Clonal expansion, a later analysis showed, was greater in HLA-associated TCR beta chains than in equally common others.

Germline CDR1 and CDR2: GTSNPN and SVGIG (reference sequence). The CDR3 covers 14 residues. Trimming at V came to 2 bases and at J to 7 bases, leaving 8 bases not matched to a gene. The PCR employed 60 Vbeta primers together with 13 Jbeta primers. Authors' analysis steps: As a later analysis found, there were 80 million or so unique TCR beta chains, of which some 9.9 million were shared. Assay used: immunoSEQ multiplex PCR; TCRdb lists only in-frame clones, some missing. For V, J and clone size, that table is used; D and trimming come from the DNA. Of approximately 130,000 clones listed, approximately 85% were seen once; the top ten hold 1.5% to 2%.

This receptor was identified in a boy under 18 in good health and CMV-seronegative. What was sequenced was PBMCs. The chain employs TRBV30 and TRBJ1-3; 7 bases line up with TRBD1. This CDR3 reads CAWSRTGRGNTIYF. The DNA for the CDR3 is TGTGCCTGGAGTCGGACAGGTCGGGGGAACACCATATATTTT.